Shown below are 16 T cell receptor beta chains from a single sample sequenced in a study of cytomegalovirus exposure and HLA in healthy donors. This PCR relied on a set of 60 Vbeta primers and 13 Jbeta primers. Produced via immunoSEQ multiplex PCR; TCRdb's table is partial and in-frame only. The sample lists some 85,000 clones; approximately 78% were seen once. The sample comprised PBMCs. Source of these receptors: a woman between 40 and 50 years old in good health and CMV-seropositive.

This sequence joins TRBV21-1 and TRBJ2-5; the table names TRBD1, a call not compared with the DNA. TRBV21-1 is a documented pseudogene. This CDR3 spans 14 amino acids. The CDR3 loop reads CASSVQGVDETQYF. DNA for the CDR3: TGTGCCAGCAGCGTTCAGGGGGTGGATGAGACCCAGTACTTC.

The chain is built from TRBV15 and TRBJ1-5; no clear D gene. Trimming stripped 3 bases from V and 5 bases from J, with 11 bases between. CDR1 LNHNV and CDR2 YYDKDF come from the germline V gene (reference sequence). This CDR3 contains 14 residues. The DNA for the CDR3 is TGTGCCACCAGCAGTAATTCGGTTCATCAGCCCCAGCATTTT. Protein sequence: CATSSNSVHQPQHF.

This clone has more than one count but fewer than ten. The chain uses TRBV4-2 and TRBJ2-3; D remains unclear. CDR1 is LGHNA and CDR2 is YNFKEQ in the germline V gene. The CDR3 is 13 residues long. V was shortened by 4 bases and J by 4 bases, with 9 bases between the two germline ends. The CDR3 sequence: CASSPRLADTQYF. The CDR3 nucleotides read TGTGCCAGCAGCCCTAGATTGGCAGATACGCAGTATTTT.

The gene calls are TRBV30 and TRBJ1-2; D is unresolved. Per the germline V gene, CDR1 is GTSNPN and CDR2 is SVGIG (reference sequence). CDR3 length: 12 residues. The ends were cut back, 3 bases at V and 8 bases at J, with 13 bases in the middle. The CDR3 coding sequence is TGTGCCTGGAGCGCCGGGAGCCCCGGCTACACCTTC. This gives the protein CAWSAGSPGYTF.

The chain combines TRBV5-1 with TRBJ2-3; 10 bases agree with TRBD2. Germline V gene data show CDR1 as SGHRS and CDR2 as YFSETQ. With 0 bases clipped from V and 5 bases from J, the junction kept 6 bases outside the gene matches. The CDR3 is made up of 16 amino acids. The CDR3 DNA reads TGCGCCAGCAGCTTGGGCAGCGGGAGGGCCATAGATACGCAGTATTTT. It codes for CASSLGSGRAIDTQYF. The full variable domain, in which reference TRBV5-1 and TRBJ2-3 provide the parts outside the CDR3, is KAGVTQTPRYLIKTRGQQVTLSCSPISGHRSVSWYQQTPGQGLQFLFEYFSETQRNKGNFPGRFSGRQFSNSRSEMNVSTLELGDSALYLCASSLGSGRAIDTQYFGPGTRLTVL.

There are a few counts of this clone. The V call is TRBV27, the J call TRBJ2-7, with D maybe TRBD1 (6 bases). CDR3 length: 13 amino acids. The V end was cut by 3 bases, the J end by 3 bases, with 9 bases between. Germline values: CDR1 MNHEY, CDR2 SMNVEV (reference sequence). The CDR3 spells CASSFQGNYEQYF. In DNA, the CDR3 is TGTGCCAGCAGTTTCCAGGGGAACTACGAGCAGTACTTC.

The chain recombines TRBV28 with TRBJ1-2; a weak D match, TRBD1 (5 bases). V gave up 3 bases and J gave up 5 bases, with 13 bases separating them. Per germline, CDR1 MDHEN and CDR2 SYDVKM. The CDR3 covers 14 residues. The chain's CDR3 is CASSLAGEPYGYTF. CDR3 in DNA: TGTGCCAGCAGTTTGGCGGGGGAACCATATGGCTACACCTTC.

The rearrangement joins TRBV7-8 to TRBJ2-1; 12 nucleotides match TRBD2. CDR1 and CDR2 from the germline V gene are SGHVS and FQNEAQ. With 4 bases clipped from V and 6 bases from J, the junction kept 1 base outside the gene matches. The CDR3 has 14 residues. CDR3 amino acids: CASSSTSGSNEQFF. For the CDR3, the DNA is TGTGCCAGCAGCTCGACTAGCGGGAGCAATGAGCAGTTCTTC.

The chain recombines TRBV5-6 with TRBJ2-1, with 7 bases fitting TRBD1. Per the germline V gene, CDR1 is SGHDT and CDR2 is YYEEEE. The CDR3 contains 16 residues. V lost 4 bases and J lost 3; bases outside the gene matches: 10. DNA of the CDR3: TGTGCCAGCAGCACCTGGACAGGTTTTTTCTACAATGAGCAGTTCTTC. It specifies CASSTWTGFFYNEQFF.

The chain joins TRBV10-1 to TRBJ2-5; 9 bases fit TRBD2. Looked up from germline, CDR1 is WNHNN and CDR2 is SYGVQD (reference sequence). Trimming at V came to 6 bases and at J to 5 bases, leaving 13 bases not matched to a gene. The CDR3 has 16 residues. The CDR3 DNA reads TGCGCCAGCAGGGTCCTGGGCGGGAGGGAGGGGGAGACCCAGTACTTC. Its protein is CASRVLGGREGETQYF.

The chain is built from TRBV19 and TRBJ1-3; possible D gene TRBD1, 6 bases. V shed 3 bases and J shed 0 bases, with 12 bases lying between them. The CDR3 covers 16 residues. Germline-derived CDR1 and CDR2 are LNHDA and SQIVND (reference sequence). CDR3 protein: CASSIRDTVSGNTIYF. CDR3 sequence (DNA): TGTGCCAGTAGTATCCGGGACACCGTCTCTGGAAACACCATATATTTT.

The chain uses TRBV30 and TRBJ1-3, with D perhaps TRBD1 (5 bases). This CDR3 is 16 amino acids long. Trimming shortened V by 3 bases and J by 0 bases, and 15 bases separated the two germline ends. Germline values: CDR1 GTSNPN, CDR2 SVGIG (reference sequence). The CDR3 protein is CAWSPMGGSSGNTIYF. As DNA, the CDR3 is TGTGCCTGGAGCCCTATGGGGGGGTCCTCTGGAAACACCATATATTTT.

For this clone: The junction shows a germline mismatch at one end, possibly a read error. The chain has TRBV9 and TRBJ2-2; D possibly corresponds to TRBD2 (7 bases). The CDR3 is made up of 16 amino acids. Germline V gene lookup returns CDR1 SGDLS and CDR2 YYNGEE. CDR3 residues: CASSVALEGRAGALFF. For the CDR3, the DNA is TGTGCCAGCAGCGTAGCTCTCGAGGGGCGGGCGGGGGCGCTGTTTTTT.

The rearrangement links TRBV28 to TRBJ1-3, with a possible D match to TRBD1 (6 bases). From germline, CDR1 is MDHEN and CDR2 SYDVKM. The CDR3 has 14 residues. V was pared by 5 bases and J by 4 bases, with 12 bases between. The CDR3 is CASSNQGTGNTIYF. The CDR3 nucleotides read TGTGCCAGCAGTAATCAGGGGACCGGAAACACCATATATTTT.

The chain uses TRBV7-3 and TRBJ2-1, with 9 bases aligning to TRBD2. This CDR3 contains 15 residues. Trimming cost V 2 bases and J 6 bases; bases outside gene matches: 5. Germline V CDR1 and CDR2: SGHTA, FQGTGA. The CDR3 DNA reads TGTGCCAGCAGCTTATGGACTAGCGCCTTCAATGAGCAGTTCTTC. Its translation: CASSLWTSAFNEQFF.

The rearrangement uses TRBV28 and TRBJ1-1, with a possible D match to TRBD1 (6 bases). V was clipped by 5 bases and J by 10 bases, with 14 bases between them. There are 12 residues in the CDR3. Looked up from germline, CDR1 is MDHEN and CDR2 is SYDVKM. CDR3 residues: CASSTGSIRAFF. The CDR3 DNA follows: TGTGCCAGCAGTACAGGGTCCATCAGAGCTTTCTTT.